The entry below gives a single T cell receptor beta chain sequence along with its context. The sample belongs to a study of technical replicates of blood from several donors. Sequencing was performed with immunoSEQ multiplex PCR; in TCRdb, only in-frame clones are kept and a portion is missing. The sample has just over 80,000 clones; roughly 94% are singletons. The CDR3 consists of 13 residues. Germline V lookup: CDR1 MNHEY, CDR2 SVGAGI. V lost 7 bases to trimming and J lost 2 bases, with 11 bases between them. Sequencing input: T cells isolated from PBMCs. The chain combines TRBV6-5 with TRBJ2-5; D unresolved. This sequence was found in a human donor in good health. The CDR3 nucleotides read TGTGCCAGCACTCTCGCGGCTCAAGAGACCCAGTACTTC. This sequence encodes CASTLAAQETQYF.